This is a list of T cell receptor beta chains from one sample in a study of T-cell memory formation after mild COVID-19. TCRdb reanalysed the 5' RACE reads using MiXCR and keeps one entry per CDR3 protein. Of around 400,000 distinct CDR3 sequences in the sample, more than 20% were seen once. Sequencing was carried out using PBMCs or a T cell subset sorted from them (not recorded which). These TCRs come from an adult woman who had mild COVID-19 (a few samples of this study predate the infection). Cell type and time point are not known. Each CDR3 is given with its conserved first and last residue. A D gene is named only where the DNA matches it firmly. The size field is filled for only some rows; it gives once, few, many or a size class.

length,size,V,J,D,CDR3,DNA
15,-,TRBV7-6,TRBJ2-7,TRBD2,CASSLIAGASSEQYF,TGTGCCAGCAGCTTGATAGCGGGAGCGTCTTCCGAGCAGTACTTC
14,-,TRBV13,TRBJ1-2,TRBD1,CASSDRTGLWGYTF,TGTGCCAGCAGCGACCGGACAGGGCTGTGGGGCTACACCTTC
14,-,TRBV6-6,TRBJ2-6,-,CASHTGSGANVLTF,TGTGCCAGCCACACGGGTTCTGGGGCCAACGTCCTGACTTTC
13,few,TRBV20-1,TRBJ2-7,-,CSASDLSSGEQYF,TGCAGTGCTTCCGACTTGTCATCGGGGGAGCAGTACTTC
15,-,TRBV24-1,TRBJ2-5,-,CATSDRGTIQETQYF,TGTGCCACCAGTGATAGAGGAACCATACAAGAGACCCAGTACTTC
16,few,TRBV24-1,TRBJ2-3,-,CATGATGDSSTDTQYF,TGTGCCACCGGGGCGACAGGAGATAGCAGCACAGATACGCAGTATTTT
18,few,TRBV5-1,TRBJ1-2,TRBD1,CASSPGGNRGLAGYGYTF,TGCGCCAGCAGCCCTGGTGGGAACAGGGGGCTAGCAGGTTATGGCTACACCTTC
12,-,TRBV4-1,TRBJ2-7,-,CASSQGVHEQYF,TGCGCCAGCAGCCAAGGGGTCCACGAGCAGTACTTC
16,few,TRBV12-3/TRBV12-4,TRBJ2-2,TRBD2,CASSPIAGVNTGELFF,TGTGCCAGCAGTCCCATAGCGGGAGTGAACACCGGGGAGCTGTTTTTT
13,-,TRBV20-1,TRBJ2-5,TRBD2,CSAAGEARKTQYF,TGCAGTGCCGCGGGGGAGGCCAGGAAGACCCAGTACTTC
15,-,TRBV6-2/TRBV6-3,TRBJ2-1,-,CASSYGVAFNNEQFF,TGTGCCAGCAGTTACGGGGTAGCGTTTAACAATGAGCAGTTCTTC
13,few,TRBV9,TRBJ1-2,-,CASSVDSNYGYTF,TGTGCCAGCAGCGTAGACAGTAACTATGGCTACACCTTC
15,few,TRBV2,TRBJ2-1,TRBD2,CASSRGLAAYNEQFF,TGTGCCAGCAGTCGCGGACTAGCGGCCTACAATGAGCAGTTCTTC
13,-,TRBV7-2,TRBJ1-1,-,CASTPTGVTEAFF,TGTGCCAGCACTCCTACTGGGGTCACTGAAGCTTTCTTT
14,-,TRBV12-3/TRBV12-4,TRBJ1-3,-,CASSSRGAGNTIYF,TGTGCCAGCAGTTCCCGGGGGGCTGGAAACACCATATATTTT
18,-,TRBV7-3,TRBJ2-3,TRBD2,CASSLGLAGGRVTDTQYF,TGTGCCAGCAGCCTGGGACTAGCGGGGGGGCGCGTCACAGATACGCAGTATTTT
15,few,TRBV7-9,TRBJ1-2,-,CASSSDLGLNYGYTF,TGTGCCAGCAGCTCCGACTTAGGATTGAACTATGGCTACACCTTC
15,-,TRBV4-3,TRBJ2-5,-,CASSQRHQAGETQYF,TGCGCCAGCAGCCAGAGGCATCAGGCGGGAGAGACCCAGTACTTC
16,-,TRBV24-1,TRBJ2-3,TRBD2,CATSDFGSGGADTQYF,TGTGCCACCAGTGATTTCGGTAGCGGGGGGGCAGATACGCAGTATTTT
13,-,TRBV24-1,TRBJ1-1,TRBD1,CATSDMTGLRAFF,TGTGCCACCAGTGACATGACAGGGCTCCGAGCTTTCTTT
14,few,TRBV29-1,TRBJ2-3,-,CSSPSRGVTDTQYF,TGCAGCTCTCCTTCCAGGGGGGTCACAGATACGCAGTATTTT
16,-,TRBV5-1,TRBJ1-1,-,CASSFGEHRGDTEAFF,TGCGCCAGCAGCTTTGGGGAACATCGCGGGGACACTGAAGCTTTCTTT
12,-,TRBV10-3,TRBJ2-5,-,CAIRGGQETQYF,TGTGCCATCAGGGGCGGTCAGGAGACCCAGTACTTC
13,few,TRBV12-3/TRBV12-4,TRBJ1-4,-,CASSSGPNEKLFF,TGTGCCAGCAGTTCAGGGCCAAATGAAAAACTGTTTTTT
15,few,TRBV7-6,TRBJ2-1,TRBD1,CASSYGQGPSNEQFF,TGTGCCAGCAGCTATGGACAGGGGCCCTCCAATGAGCAGTTCTTC
18,-,TRBV18,TRBJ2-1,-,CASSRTRPRGHSYNEQFF,TGTGCCAGCTCACGTACCCGCCCCAGGGGACATTCTTACAATGAGCAGTTCTTC
12,many,TRBV12-3/TRBV12-4,TRBJ1-5,-,CASSFGDQPQHF,TGTGCCAGCAGTTTTGGGGATCAGCCCCAGCATTTT
13,few,TRBV28,TRBJ2-4,-,CASSFGRLVIQYF,TGTGCCAGCAGCTTTGGAAGGCTCGTAATTCAGTACTTC
19,few,TRBV4-1,TRBJ1-5,-,CASSQDLRRRDYSNQPQHF,TGCGCCAGCAGCCAAGATCTTCGGCGCAGGGATTATAGCAATCAGCCCCAGCATTTT
13,-,TRBV16,TRBJ2-1,-,CASSQLSYNEQFF,TGTGCCAGCAGCCAACTTTCCTACAATGAGCAGTTCTTC
16,once,TRBV7-9,TRBJ2-3,-,CASSQRGTHAKDTQYF,TGTGCCAGCAGCCAGAGGGGGACCCATGCGAAAGATACGCAGTATTTT
14,few,TRBV27,TRBJ2-5,-,CASRISSLQETQYF,TGTGCCAGCCGCATCTCAAGTCTCCAAGAGACCCAGTACTTC
14,few,TRBV18,TRBJ1-1,-,CASSPAGWNTEAFF,TGTGCCAGCTCACCGGCCGGGTGGAACACTGAAGCTTTCTTT
15,many,TRBV4-1,TRBJ2-7,-,CASSQEGGLPYEQYF,TGCGCCAGCAGCCAAGAAGGGGGTTTACCCTACGAGCAGTACTTC
16,few,TRBV24-1,TRBJ2-1,TRBD1,CATSDYRTGGYNEQFF,TGTGCCACCAGTGACTACAGGACAGGGGGCTACAATGAGCAGTTCTTC
14,-,TRBV21-1,TRBJ2-3,-,CASSTRVFTDTQYF,TGTGCCAGCAGCACCAGGGTTTTCACAGATACGCAGTATTTT
14,-,TRBV7-9,TRBJ2-3,-,CASSPPGATDTQYF,TGTGCCAGCAGCCCCCCGGGGGCAACAGATACGCAGTATTTT
15,-,TRBV3-1,TRBJ1-1,-,CASSQGGGVNTEAFF,TGTGCCAGCAGCCAAGGGGGGGGCGTGAACACTGAAGCTTTCTTT
18,few,TRBV12-3/TRBV12-4,TRBJ2-1,TRBD2,CASSTSPGTSGSFYEQFF,TGTGCCAGCAGCACCTCACCCGGAACTAGCGGGAGCTTCTATGAGCAGTTCTTC
16,-,TRBV5-1,TRBJ1-2,-,CASSFAGKAGTYGYTF,TGCGCCAGCAGCTTCGCAGGGAAGGCCGGAACCTATGGCTACACCTTC
17,many,TRBV5-1,TRBJ2-1,-,CASSLASFGTSYDEQFF,TGCGCCAGCAGCTTGGCCTCTTTTGGGACATCTTACGATGAGCAGTTCTTC
16,-,TRBV20-1,TRBJ2-7,TRBD1,CSARDRTGTGVGEQYF,TGCAGTGCTAGAGATAGGACGGGGACAGGGGTGGGGGAGCAGTACTTC
13,-,TRBV12-3/TRBV12-4,TRBJ1-1,-,CASRMTGRAIAFF,TGTGCCAGCAGAATGACAGGCCGTGCTATAGCTTTCTTT
13,few,TRBV24-1,TRBJ2-1,TRBD1,CATRPTGVNEQFF,TGTGCCACCAGGCCGACAGGGGTCAATGAGCAGTTCTTC
15,-,TRBV7-6,TRBJ2-1,TRBD1,CASSWQGEGDNEQFF,TGTGCCAGCAGCTGGCAGGGGGAAGGGGACAATGAGCAGTTCTTC
17,few,TRBV4-1,TRBJ2-2,TRBD2,CASSQATTSGYTGELFF,TGCGCCAGCAGCCAAGCCACCACTAGCGGATACACCGGGGAGCTGTTTTTT
15,many,TRBV11-3,TRBJ2-1,-,CASSLGQGGYNEQFF,TGTGCCAGCAGCTTAGGCCAGGGTGGCTACAATGAGCAGTTCTTC
14,-,TRBV15,TRBJ2-1,-,CATRDGSSYNEQFF,TGTGCCACCAGAGACGGAAGCTCCTACAATGAGCAGTTCTTC
14,-,TRBV7-6,TRBJ2-2,-,CASSLDPNTGELFF,TGTGCCAGCAGCTTAGACCCGAACACCGGGGAGCTGTTTTTT
14,-,TRBV9,TRBJ1-1,TRBD1,CASSVFDREAEAFF,TGTGCCAGCAGCGTCTTCGACAGGGAGGCTGAAGCTTTCTTT
13,-,TRBV14,TRBJ2-7,-,CASSQERSGKQYF,TGTGCCAGCAGCCAAGAACGTAGCGGAAAGCAGTACTTC
13,once,TRBV12-3/TRBV12-4,TRBJ1-2,-,CASSSEGNYGYTF,TGTGCCAGCAGTTCCGAAGGAAACTATGGCTACACCTTC
18,-,TRBV5-1,TRBJ2-3,TRBD1,CASSSTDRGVIWADTQYF,TGCGCCAGCAGCTCAACGGACAGGGGGGTCATTTGGGCAGATACGCAGTATTTT